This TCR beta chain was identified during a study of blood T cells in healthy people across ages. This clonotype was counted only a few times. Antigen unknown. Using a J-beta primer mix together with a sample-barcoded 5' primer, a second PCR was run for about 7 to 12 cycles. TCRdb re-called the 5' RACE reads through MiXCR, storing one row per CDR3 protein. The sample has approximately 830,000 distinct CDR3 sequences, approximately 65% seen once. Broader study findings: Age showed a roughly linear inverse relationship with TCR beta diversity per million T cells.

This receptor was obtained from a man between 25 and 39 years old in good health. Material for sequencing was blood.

The CDR3 region has the DNA TGTGCCAGCAGTCCAGCCGGGGGGTTCCAAGAGACCCAGTACTTC. Amino acid sequence: CASSPAGGFQETQYF. The rearrangement uses TRBV28 and TRBJ2-5, with 7 bases lining up with TRBD2. Germline loops: CDR1 MDHEN, CDR2 SYDVKM. The CDR3 spans 15 residues. V was pared by 5 bases and J by 1 base, with 7 bases of the junction left unmatched.